What follows are 31 T cell receptor beta chains derived from one specimen sequenced in a study of blood T cell repertoires in COVID-19. Some clones are missing from TCRdb's copy, which holds only in-frame ones; the method was immunoSEQ multiplex PCR. The sample lists approximately 210,000 clones, roughly 84% occurring once. Sample: peripheral blood. Every receptor here comes from a human donor in a cohort sampled during active COVID-19.

This clone was seen only a few times. J is TRBJ1-1 and V is TRBV5-1; 8 bases are shared with TRBD1. The length of the CDR3 is 12 residues. J lost 10 bases, V lost 4 bases, and 6 bases had no gene match. Germline V CDR1 and CDR2: SGHRS, YFSETQ. The CDR3 sequence is CASSHGQGSAFF. The CDR3 DNA follows: TGCGCCAGCAGCCACGGACAGGGCTCAGCTTTCTTT.

The V gene is TRBV5-1, the J gene TRBJ2-3, with a possible D match to TRBD1 (6 bases). The V end lost 1 base, the J end lost 2 bases, and 8 bases lay between the germline ends. Germline V gene lookup returns CDR1 SGHRS and CDR2 YFSETQ. CDR3 length: 14 residues. The CDR3 DNA is TGCGCCAGCAGCTTGACAGGGATCACAGATACGCAGTATTTT. Translation gives CASSLTGITDTQYF.

The rearrangement links TRBV9 to TRBJ1-1; tentatively, D is TRBD1 (5 bases). Per the germline V gene, CDR1 is SGDLS and CDR2 is YYNGEE. V gave up 4 bases and J gave up 8 bases, with 15 bases separating them. This CDR3 is 13 amino acids long. The CDR3 nucleotides are TGTGCCAGCAGCCCCCAGGGCGGATGGGAAGCTTTCTTT. It is translated as CASSPQGGWEAFF.

The chain is built from TRBV18 and TRBJ2-3, with a possible D match to TRBD2 (6 bases). This CDR3 is built from 16 residues. Trimming took off 2 bases at V and 3 bases at J, with 15 bases between the two ends. Germline V gene data show CDR1 as KGHSH and CDR2 as LQKENI. The CDR3 sequence is CASSPRSGAGTDTQYF. The CDR3 nucleotides are TGTGCCAGCTCACCAAGGTCCGGGGCGGGGACAGATACGCAGTATTTT.

The chain couples TRBV27 to TRBJ2-3; 11 positions agree with TRBD1. V was clipped by 5 bases and J by 4 bases; unmatched bases: 5. The CDR3 is 15 residues long. The V gene's germline CDR1 is MNHEY and CDR2 SMNVEV (reference sequence). CDR3 sequence (DNA): TGTGCCAGCAGTGTTCCGGGACAGGGGGCAGATACGCAGTATTTT. This gives the protein CASSVPGQGADTQYF.

The V and J genes are TRBV7-6 and TRBJ1-3; 12 nucleotides match TRBD1. CDR1 and CDR2 from the germline V gene are SGHVS and FNYEAQ. There are 15 residues in the CDR3. The ends lost 4 bases at V and 5 bases at J; junction bases unmatched: 3. Written as DNA, the CDR3 is TGTGCCAGCAGCTCGGGACAGGGGGCAAGAAACACCATATATTTT. This gives the protein CASSSGQGARNTIYF.

The V and J genes are TRBV7-2 and TRBJ1-1; D not resolved. CDR1 and CDR2 from the germline V gene are SGHTA and FQGNSA. The CDR3 covers 14 residues. Trimming cost V 1 base and J 1 base, with 7 bases left between them. CDR3 sequence (DNA): TGTGCCAGCAGCTTAGTTCCAGGGAACACTGAAGCTTTCTTT. Protein sequence: CASSLVPGNTEAFF.

The CDR3 DNA is TGTGCCATCAGTGATTTTCCCTCGGGACAGAAGAACACTGAAGCTTTCTTT. Translated, it gives CAISDFPSGQKNTEAFF. The chain recombines TRBV10-3 with TRBJ1-1; 7 positions match TRBD1. The CDR3 loop spans 17 amino acids. V dropped 3 bases and J dropped 1; count of bases not matched to a gene: 11. Germline-derived CDR1 and CDR2 are ENHRY and SYGVKD.

The chain joins TRBV7-9 to TRBJ2-7; D remains unclear. CDR1 is SEHNR, CDR2 FQNEAQ, per germline (reference sequence). The CDR3 covers 13 residues. With 6 bases removed from V and 2 bases from J, the gap between germline ends came to 11 bases. The CDR3 reads CASSLYETYEQYF. In nucleotides, the CDR3 is TGTGCCAGCAGTCTCTATGAAACCTACGAGCAGTACTTC.

The gene calls are TRBV4-1 and TRBJ1-3; maybe TRBD1 (5 bases). The CDR3 is 14 residues long. Germline V gives CDR1 MGHRA, CDR2 YSYEKL. Trimming removed 3 bases from V and 4 bases from J, with 10 bases in between. The CDR3, as DNA: TGCGCCAGCAGCCAGGGGCACCGAGGAAACACCATATATTTT. It encodes CASSQGHRGNTIYF.

This sequence joins TRBV7-8 and TRBJ2-3; possible D gene TRBD2, 6 bases. The CDR3 is 18 residues long. Germline V gene data show CDR1 as SGHVS and CDR2 as FQNEAQ. V was cut by 4 bases and J by 1 base, with 21 bases left in between. The CDR3 protein is CASSSKEGLLMGTDTQYF. As DNA, the CDR3 is TGTGCCAGCAGCTCCAAAGAAGGACTACTGATGGGCACAGATACGCAGTATTTT.

The chain is built from TRBV20-1 and TRBJ2-7, with D perhaps matching TRBD2 (5 bases). V shed 6 bases and J shed 3 bases, with 9 bases lying between them. Germline assignment: CDR1 DFQATT and CDR2 SNEGSKA (reference sequence). This CDR3 comprises 11 residues. As DNA, the CDR3 is TGCAGTGCGAGGGTGGTCTACGAGCAGTACTTC. Its translation is CSARVVYEQYF.

The CDR3 spells CASHGQGADYSYGNTIYF. DNA of the CDR3: TGTGCCAGCCACGGACAGGGCGCCGATTATTCCTATGGAAACACCATATATTTT. The chain combines TRBV19 with TRBJ1-3; 8 positions match TRBD1. With 9 bases clipped from V and 3 bases from J, the junction kept 19 bases outside the gene matches. The CDR3 is 18 amino acids. Germline values: CDR1 LNHDA, CDR2 SQIVND (reference sequence).

The chain couples TRBV6-2 or TRBV6-3 to TRBJ1-2; D may be TRBD1 (6 bases). Germline CDR1 reads MNHEY; CDR2 reads SVGEGT. This CDR3 spans 15 amino acids. V was pared by 5 bases and J by 5 bases, with 18 bases between. The CDR3 bases are TGTGCCAGCAGTCAAGCCGCGTGGGGGCTTTATGGCTACACCTTC. Amino acid sequence: CASSQAAWGLYGYTF.

V is TRBV2 and J is TRBJ1-2, with a possible D match to TRBD1 (5 bases). The germline V gene encodes CDR1 SNHLY and CDR2 FYNNEI. There are 14 residues in the CDR3. V was trimmed by 8 bases and J by 4 bases, leaving 17 bases between them. CDR3 bases: TGTGCCAGCGGGCTGGAGGGGCGCTCCTATGGCTACACCTTC. This gives the protein CASGLEGRSYGYTF.

The chain joins TRBV19 to TRBJ1-2; D is perhaps TRBD1 (5 bases). V lost 3 bases and J 2 bases, leaving 16 bases between the germline ends. CDR1 is LNHDA and CDR2 is SQIVND in the germline V gene (reference sequence). The CDR3 runs 16 residues. The CDR3 DNA reads TGTGCCAGTAGTATGGGGCCAGGGCCCCCGAACTATGGCTACACCTTC. Amino acid sequence: CASSMGPGPPNYGYTF. The variable domain in full, completed from reference TRBV19 and TRBJ1-2, reads DGGITQSPKYLFRKEGQNVTLSCEQNLNHDAMYWYRQDPGQGLRLIYYSQIVNDFQKGDIAEGYSVSREKKESFPLTVTSAQKNPTAFYLCASSMGPGPPNYGYTFGSGTRLTVV.

In its sample, this clone was seen a few times. The chain joins TRBV9 to TRBJ1-6; 11 bases line up with TRBD1. The V gene end was trimmed by 3 bases and the J gene end by 6 bases; junction bases not matched to a gene: 2. The CDR3 totals 15 residues. From germline, CDR1 is SGDLS and CDR2 YYNGEE. CDR3 DNA sequence: TGTGCCAGCAGCGGAGGGACAGGGGGTAATTCACCCCTCCACTTT. Its translation is CASSGGTGGNSPLHF.

The V gene is TRBV5-1, the J gene TRBJ2-5; D not certain. The germline gives CDR1 SGHRS, CDR2 YFSETQ. CDR3 length equals 13 residues. Between the trimmed V and J ends, which lost 0 bases and 4 bases, there was a span of 7 bases. The chain's CDR3 is CASSLVPGETQYF. The CDR3 bases are TGCGCCAGCAGCTTGGTTCCCGGAGAGACCCAGTACTTC.

The chain couples TRBV6-5 to TRBJ2-7; D might be TRBD1 (5 bases). In germline, CDR1 is MNHEY, CDR2 SVGAGI. Trimming left V 7 bases short and J 7 bases short, with 14 bases between. The CDR3 extends over 12 amino acids. CDR3 sequence reads: CASTEGAREQYF. As DNA, the CDR3 is TGTGCCAGCACCGAAGGGGCGCGTGAGCAGTACTTC.

The V and J genes are TRBV14 and TRBJ1-4; D uncertain. The CDR3 is 15 residues long. Germline CDR1 SGHDN, CDR2 FVKESK. V dropped 4 bases and J dropped 8 bases, with 17 bases sitting between them. The CDR3 DNA is TGTGCCAGCAGCCCCCTCGGCGGGGTGGCGGAAAAACTGTTTTTT. This encodes CASSPLGGVAEKLFF.

The V gene is TRBV19, the J gene TRBJ1-5; 9 bases are shared with TRBD1. The CDR3 is 16 amino acids. After removal of 0 bases from V and 5 bases from J, the junction contained 5 bases not matched to a gene. Germline V gene sequence: CDR1 LNHDA, CDR2 SQIVND (reference sequence). The CDR3 sequence: CASSIEGQGRYQPQHF. CDR3 in DNA: TGTGCCAGTAGTATAGAGGGACAGGGTCGCTATCAGCCCCAGCATTTT.

The gene calls are TRBV19 and TRBJ1-1; no definite D call. V was trimmed by 6 bases and J by 5 bases, leaving 13 bases between them. CDR1 is LNHDA, CDR2 SQIVND, per germline (reference sequence). This CDR3 is 13 amino acids long. CDR3 in amino acids: CASSFLGVTEAFF. The CDR3 DNA sequence: TGTGCCAGTAGCTTTCTAGGAGTAACTGAAGCTTTCTTT.

This sequence joins TRBV30 and TRBJ2-3, with D possibly being TRBD2 (6 bases). The CDR3 has 14 residues. Per the germline V gene, CDR1 is GTSNPN and CDR2 is SVGIG (reference sequence). Trimming cost V 4 bases and J 2 bases, with 13 bases left between them. CDR3 sequence (DNA): TGTGCCTGGACGGAACGGGGGATCACAGATACGCAGTATTTT. This sequence encodes CAWTERGITDTQYF.

J is TRBJ2-7 and V is TRBV25-1; 9 bases agree with TRBD1. CDR3 length equals 14 residues. The junction had 9 bases not matched to a gene; V was cut back by 6 bases and J by 6 bases. CDR1 MGHDK and CDR2 SYGVNS come from the germline V gene. This CDR3 reads CASRAQGANSEQYV. CDR3 in DNA: TGTGCCAGCAGAGCACAGGGGGCGAACTCCGAGCAGTACGTC.

The gene calls are TRBV4-2 and TRBJ2-3, with 7 bases identical to TRBD2. From germline, CDR1 is LGHNA and CDR2 YNFKEQ. The CDR3 has 17 amino acids. Trimming took 3 bases from V and 6 from J; bases not matched to a gene: 15. The CDR3 nucleotides read TGTGCCAGCAGCCAGCGTAATAGCGGGTCGTATCTGGATACGCAGTATTTT. Translation: CASSQRNSGSYLDTQYF.

This chain uses TRBV18 with TRBJ1-1; no clear D gene. This CDR3 is 18 amino acids long. CDR1 is KGHSH and CDR2 is LQKENI in the germline V gene. Trimming took off 1 base at V and 1 base at J, with 19 bases between the two ends. CDR3 amino acids: CASSPRGLPLVRNTEAFF. The DNA for the CDR3 is TGTGCCAGCTCACCACGCGGTCTACCTTTGGTAAGGAACACTGAAGCTTTCTTT.

This clone was found a few times. J is TRBJ2-7 and V is TRBV7-2, with a possible D match to TRBD2 (6 bases). The CDR3 spans 13 residues. The ends were cut back, 3 bases at V and 6 bases at J, with 12 bases in the middle. Germline V gene sequence: CDR1 SGHTA, CDR2 FQGNSA. The CDR3 DNA reads as TGTGCCAGCAGCTTGGGTCCCGGGGGCGAGCAGTACGTC. Protein sequence: CASSLGPGGEQYV.

The CDR3 region is CASSFPGLAGVAGELFF. CDR3 nucleotide sequence: TGTGCCAGCAGCTTCCCCGGACTAGCGGGAGTGGCCGGGGAGCTGTTTTTT. The chain links TRBV7-2 to TRBJ2-2; 13 bases agree with TRBD2. The CDR3 has 17 amino acids. The V gene end was trimmed by 3 bases and the J gene end by 6 bases; junction bases not matched to a gene: 7. Germline loops: CDR1 SGHTA, CDR2 FQGNSA.

This rearrangement joins TRBV5-1 to TRBJ1-1, with D possibly being TRBD1 (6 bases). Trimming took off 0 bases at V and 9 bases at J, with 24 bases between the two ends. Germline loops: CDR1 SGHRS, CDR2 YFSETQ. The CDR3 sequence is 17 residues long. The CDR3: CASSLGLGGTFSSKAFF. In DNA form, the CDR3 reads TGCGCCAGCAGCTTGGGGCTTGGGGGCACATTCAGCTCGAAAGCTTTCTTT.

The chain uses TRBV29-1 and TRBJ2-2, with TRBD1 as a possible D gene (6 bases). The CDR3 sequence is 14 residues long. V was pared by 6 bases and J by 6 bases, with 17 bases between. CDR1 is SQVTM, CDR2 ANQGSEA, per germline. This CDR3 is CSVAPRTAAGELFF. The CDR3 DNA reads TGCAGCGTCGCACCGAGGACAGCCGCCGGGGAGCTGTTTTTT.

The V gene is TRBV7-2, the J gene TRBJ1-1; D not certain. The germline gives CDR1 SGHTA, CDR2 FQGNSA. V dropped 7 bases and J dropped 0 bases, with 15 bases sitting between them. The CDR3 runs to 15 residues. As DNA, the CDR3 is TGTGCCAGCACCCTTTCGAACAGAATGAACACTGAAGCTTTCTTT. This sequence encodes CASTLSNRMNTEAFF.